The rows below give T cell receptor beta chains drawn from one sample of a study of T cells after yellow fever vaccination. TCRdb used MiXCR to reprocess the 5' RACE reads, holding one entry per CDR3 protein. This sample yields roughly 28,000 distinct CDR3 sequences, of which roughly 4.5% are seen a single time; approximately 40% belongs to the top ten. The sequencing here drew on PBMCs, either bulk or a sorted T-cell subset (CD4+, CD8+, memory, or dextramer-sorted; not recorded which), taken on the day of the yellow fever booster vaccination. The receptors here all came from a man between 18 and 35 years old who received the YFV17D yellow fever vaccine. Each CDR3 is given with its conserved first and last residue. A D gene is named only where the DNA matches it firmly. Clone size is given for some rows only: seen once, a few or many times, or a class if the clone is expanded.

.	TRBV24-1	TRBJ1-3	.	TGTGCCACCAGTGACCATCCGGGGTCGGGGAGCACCATATATTTT	CATSDHPGSGSTIYF
many	TRBV4-3	TRBJ2-1	TRBD1	TGCGCCAGCAGCCAAGGGGACAGTTCCTACAATGAGCAGTTCTTC	CASSQGDSSYNEQFF
many	TRBV20-1	TRBJ1-2	.	TGCAGTGCTCGGTCCCAAGGGGATGTTGGCTACACCTTC	CSARSQGDVGYTF
.	TRBV9	TRBJ2-2	.	TGTGCCAGCAGCCGAAGGTCCGCCGGGGAGCTGTTTTTT	CASSRRSAGELFF
many	TRBV5-1	TRBJ2-1	TRBD2	TGCGCCAGCAGCGGACTAGCGGGCCATGAGCAGTTCTTC	CASSGLAGHEQFF
many	TRBV7-8	TRBJ2-7	TRBD1	TGTGCCAGCAGCGTCGGACAGGGTGCCTACGAGCAGTACTTC	CASSVGQGAYEQYF
many	TRBV11-2	TRBJ2-5	.	TGTGCCAGCAGTCGACTAGGTGTCCAAGAGACCCAGTACTTC	CASSRLGVQETQYF
many	TRBV7-3	TRBJ2-2	.	TGTGCCAGCAGCCTCCAGAGGGGATACACCGGGGAGCTGTTTTTT	CASSLQRGYTGELFF
few	TRBV5-1	TRBJ1-4	.	TGCGCCAGCAGCTCGTCACCGGGATTTGAAAAACTGTTTTTT	CASSSSPGFEKLFF
few	TRBV5-4	TRBJ1-2	.	TGTGCCAGCAGCTTGGTTGCGGGATCCTCAGCTGGCACCTTC	CASSLVAGSSAGTF
many	TRBV27	TRBJ2-2	TRBD2	TGTGCCAGCAGATGGAACGGACTAGACGGCCGGGAGCTGTTTTTT	CASRWNGLDGRELFF
many	TRBV9	TRBJ2-5	.	TGTGCCAGCAGCGTAGACGGAGCTTCAGGGGAGACCCAGTACTTC	CASSVDGASGETQYF
many	TRBV6-5	TRBJ1-1	.	TGTGCCAGCAGTTGGGGACAGAACACTGAAGCTTTCTTT	CASSWGQNTEAFF
many	TRBV5-1	TRBJ1-2	.	TGCGCCAGCAGCCCTGGAGAGTTCGGCTATGGCTACACCTTC	CASSPGEFGYGYTF
many	TRBV5-1	TRBJ2-1	.	TGCGCCAGCAGCTTGGAGGTATTGACGGCCAATGAGCAGTTCTTC	CASSLEVLTANEQFF